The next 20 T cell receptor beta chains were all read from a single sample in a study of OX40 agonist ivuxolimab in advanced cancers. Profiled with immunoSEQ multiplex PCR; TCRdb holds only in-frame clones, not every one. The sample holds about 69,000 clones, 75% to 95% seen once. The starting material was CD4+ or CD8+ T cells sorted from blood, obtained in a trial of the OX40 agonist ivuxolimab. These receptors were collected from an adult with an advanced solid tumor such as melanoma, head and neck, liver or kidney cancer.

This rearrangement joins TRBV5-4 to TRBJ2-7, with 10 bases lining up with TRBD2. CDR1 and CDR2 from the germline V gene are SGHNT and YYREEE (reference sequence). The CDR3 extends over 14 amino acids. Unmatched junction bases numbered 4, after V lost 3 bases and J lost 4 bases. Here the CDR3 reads CASSSELAGYEQYF. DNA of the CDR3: TGTGCCAGCAGCTCAGAACTAGCGGGGTACGAGCAGTACTTC. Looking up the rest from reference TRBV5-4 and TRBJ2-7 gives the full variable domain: ETGVTQSPTHLIKTRGQQVTLRCSSQSGHNTVSWYQQALGQGPQFIFQYYREEENGRGNFPPRFSGLQFPNYSSELNVNALELDDSALYLCASSSELAGYEQYFGPGTRLTVT.

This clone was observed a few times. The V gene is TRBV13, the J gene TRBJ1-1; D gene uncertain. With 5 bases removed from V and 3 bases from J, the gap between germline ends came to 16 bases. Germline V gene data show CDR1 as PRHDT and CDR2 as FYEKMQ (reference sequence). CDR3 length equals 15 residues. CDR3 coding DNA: TGTGCCAGCAGCATTACAGTAACTCATTACACTGAAGCTTTCTTT. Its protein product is CASSITVTHYTEAFF.

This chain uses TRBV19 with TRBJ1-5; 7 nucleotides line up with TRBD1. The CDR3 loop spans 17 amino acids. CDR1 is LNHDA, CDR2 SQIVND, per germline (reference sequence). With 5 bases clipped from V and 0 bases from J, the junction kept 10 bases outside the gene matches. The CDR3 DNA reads TGTGCCAGTAGTCCAACATCAGGGGGTCATAGCAATCAGCCCCAGCATTTT. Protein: CASSPTSGGHSNQPQHF.

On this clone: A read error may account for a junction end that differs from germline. CDR3 sequence (DNA): TGCGCCAGCGGCCAAGATCGCCGGGGGGCATCCTACGAGCAGTACTTC. It encodes CASGQDRRGASYEQYF. This sequence joins TRBV4-3 and TRBJ2-7; D perhaps matches TRBD2 (7 bases). Germline CDR1 and CDR2: LGHNA and YSLEER. The CDR3 is 16 amino acids.

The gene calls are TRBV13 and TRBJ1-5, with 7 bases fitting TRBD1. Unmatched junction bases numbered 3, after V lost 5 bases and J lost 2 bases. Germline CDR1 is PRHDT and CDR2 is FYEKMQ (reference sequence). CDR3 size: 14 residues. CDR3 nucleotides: TGTGCCAGCAGCACCGGACAGGGCAATCAGCCCCAGCATTTT. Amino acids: CASSTGQGNQPQHF. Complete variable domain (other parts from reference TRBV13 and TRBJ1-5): AAGVIQSPRHLIKEKRETATLKCYPIPRHDTVYWYQQGPGQDPQFLISFYEKMQSDKGSIPDRFSAQQFSDYHSELNMSSLELGDSALYFCASSTGQGNQPQHFGDGTRLSIL.

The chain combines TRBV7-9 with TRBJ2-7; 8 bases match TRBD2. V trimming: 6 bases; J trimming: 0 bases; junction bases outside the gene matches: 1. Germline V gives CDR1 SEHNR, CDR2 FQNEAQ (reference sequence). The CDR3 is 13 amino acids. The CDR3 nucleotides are TGTGCCAGCAGGGCGGGGGGCTCCTACGAGCAGTACTTC. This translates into CASRAGGSYEQYF.

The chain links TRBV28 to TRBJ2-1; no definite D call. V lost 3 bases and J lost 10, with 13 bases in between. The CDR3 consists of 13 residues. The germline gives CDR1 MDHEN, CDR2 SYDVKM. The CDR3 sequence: CASSFGLLLEQFF. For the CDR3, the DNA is TGTGCCAGCAGTTTCGGCCTTCTACTGGAGCAGTTCTTC.

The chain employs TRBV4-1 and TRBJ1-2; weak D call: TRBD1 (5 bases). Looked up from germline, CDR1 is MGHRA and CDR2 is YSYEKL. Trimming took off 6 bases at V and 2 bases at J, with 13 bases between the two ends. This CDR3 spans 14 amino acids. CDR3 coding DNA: TGCGCCAGCAGTCAGGGACGTCAGAACTATGGCTACACCTTC. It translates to CASSQGRQNYGYTF.

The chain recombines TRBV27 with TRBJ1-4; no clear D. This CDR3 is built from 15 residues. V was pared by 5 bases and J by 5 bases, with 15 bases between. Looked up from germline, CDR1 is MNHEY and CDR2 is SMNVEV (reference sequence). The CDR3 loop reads CASSPINYWNEKLFF. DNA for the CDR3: TGTGCCAGCAGTCCTATTAATTACTGGAATGAAAAACTGTTTTTT.

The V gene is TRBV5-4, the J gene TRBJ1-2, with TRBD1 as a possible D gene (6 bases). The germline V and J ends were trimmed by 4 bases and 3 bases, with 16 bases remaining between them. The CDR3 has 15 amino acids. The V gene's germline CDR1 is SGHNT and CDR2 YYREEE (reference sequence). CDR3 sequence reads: CASSPPRGLHYGYTF. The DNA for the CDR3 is TGTGCCAGCAGCCCCCCCAGGGGACTTCACTATGGCTACACCTTC.

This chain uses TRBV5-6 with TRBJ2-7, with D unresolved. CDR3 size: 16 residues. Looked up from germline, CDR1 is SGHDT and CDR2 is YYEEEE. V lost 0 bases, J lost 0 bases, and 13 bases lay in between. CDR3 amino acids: CASSLELATNSYEQYF. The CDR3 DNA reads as TGTGCCAGCAGCTTGGAACTTGCAACTAACTCCTACGAGCAGTACTTC.

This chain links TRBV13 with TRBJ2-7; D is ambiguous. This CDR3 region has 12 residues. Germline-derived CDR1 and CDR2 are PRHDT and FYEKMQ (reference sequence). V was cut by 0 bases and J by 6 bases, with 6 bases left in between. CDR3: CASSLGVPEQYF. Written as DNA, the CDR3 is TGTGCCAGCAGCTTAGGGGTCCCCGAGCAGTACTTC.

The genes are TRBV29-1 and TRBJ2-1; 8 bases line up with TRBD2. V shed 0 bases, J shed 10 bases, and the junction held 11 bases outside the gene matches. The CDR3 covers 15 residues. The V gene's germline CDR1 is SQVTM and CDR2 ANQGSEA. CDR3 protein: CSVEERAGVSEEQFF. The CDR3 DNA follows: TGCAGCGTTGAAGAACGAGCGGGAGTATCGGAGGAGCAGTTCTTC.

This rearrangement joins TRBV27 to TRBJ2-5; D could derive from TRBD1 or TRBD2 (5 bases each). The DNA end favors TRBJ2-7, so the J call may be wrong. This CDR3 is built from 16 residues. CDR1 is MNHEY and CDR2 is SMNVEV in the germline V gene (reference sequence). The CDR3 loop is CASSLSPGPLFYEQYF. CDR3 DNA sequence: TGTGCCAGCAGTTTATCACCGGGACCTCTTTTCTACGAGCAGTACTTC.

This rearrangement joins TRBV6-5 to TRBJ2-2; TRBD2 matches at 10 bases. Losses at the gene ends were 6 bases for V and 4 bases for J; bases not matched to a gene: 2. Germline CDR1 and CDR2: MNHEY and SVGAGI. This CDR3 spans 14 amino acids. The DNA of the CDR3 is TGTGCCAGCAGCCTAGCGGGAGCCACCGGGGAGCTGTTTTTT. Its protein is CASSLAGATGELFF.

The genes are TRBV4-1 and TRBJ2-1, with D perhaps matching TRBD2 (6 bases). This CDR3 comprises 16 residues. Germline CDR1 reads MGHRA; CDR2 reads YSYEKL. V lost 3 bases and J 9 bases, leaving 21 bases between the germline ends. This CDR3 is CASSQFGERVYTEQFF. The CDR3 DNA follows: TGCGCCAGCAGCCAGTTTGGGGAGCGGGTATATACTGAGCAGTTCTTC.

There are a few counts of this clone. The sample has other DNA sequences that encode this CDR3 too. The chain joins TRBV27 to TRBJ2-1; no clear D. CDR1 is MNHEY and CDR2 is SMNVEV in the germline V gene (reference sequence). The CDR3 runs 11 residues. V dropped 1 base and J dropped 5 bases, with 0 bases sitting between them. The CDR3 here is CASSLYNEQFF. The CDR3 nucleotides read TGTGCCAGCAGTTTATACAATGAGCAGTTCTTC.

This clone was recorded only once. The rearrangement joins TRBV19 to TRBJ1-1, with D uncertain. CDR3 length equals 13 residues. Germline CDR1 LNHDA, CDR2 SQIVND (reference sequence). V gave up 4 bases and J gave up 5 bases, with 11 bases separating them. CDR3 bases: TGTGCCAGTAGTAGGGTCCCTGGGACTGAAGCTTTCTTT. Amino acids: CASSRVPGTEAFF.

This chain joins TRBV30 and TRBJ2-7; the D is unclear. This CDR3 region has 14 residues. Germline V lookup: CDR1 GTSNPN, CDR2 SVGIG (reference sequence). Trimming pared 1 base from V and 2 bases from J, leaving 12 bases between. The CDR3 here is CAWSDPLSTYEQYF. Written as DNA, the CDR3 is TGTGCCTGGAGTGACCCTCTATCCACCTACGAGCAGTACTTC.

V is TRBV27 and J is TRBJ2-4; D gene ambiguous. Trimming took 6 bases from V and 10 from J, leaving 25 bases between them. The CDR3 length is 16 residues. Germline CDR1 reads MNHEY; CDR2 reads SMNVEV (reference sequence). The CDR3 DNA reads TGTGCCAGCAGCCCCTCCGAGGCAGCCCTTCAATCGATTCAGTACTTC. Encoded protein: CASSPSEAALQSIQYF.